These 2 T cell receptor beta chains share one sample of origin, sequenced in a study of vaccination effects on CD4 cells after COVID-19. ViraFEST expansion of antigen-specific CD4+ T cells with viral peptide pools preceded sequencing. CD4+ T cells were isolated after nine to ten days of culture. Antigens of these TCRs are unknown. Assay: immunoSEQ multiplex PCR; the TCRdb copy retains only in-frame clones and omits some. The sample lists around 54,000 clones; roughly 80% were seen once. Sequenced material: CD4+ T cells from PBMCs cultured with HCoV-229E spike peptides, taken before COVID-19 vaccination. The receptors originated from a human donor who received a COVID-19 vaccine.

The rearrangement links TRBV3-1 (or the pseudogene TRBV3-2) to TRBJ1-5; TRBD1 agrees at 8 bases. The CDR3 is 16 amino acids. Germline values: CDR1 LGHDT, CDR2 YNNKEL (reference sequence). The junction had 4 bases not matched to a gene; V was cut back by 1 base and J by 2 bases. CDR3 protein: CASSQADRGGNQPQHF. DNA for the CDR3: TGTGCCAGCAGCCAAGCAGACAGGGGTGGCAATCAGCCCCAGCATTTT.

This clone was found a few times. The chain recombines TRBV15 with TRBJ1-6; no firm D call. Germline lookup yields CDR1 LNHNV and CDR2 YYDKDF (reference sequence). V gave up 3 bases and J gave up 10 bases, with 10 bases separating them. This CDR3 has 13 residues. The CDR3, as DNA: TGTGCCACCAGCAGGGCCTTGATCTCACCCCTCCACTTT. The encoded protein is CATSRALISPLHF.